The 17 T cell receptor beta chains below all came from one sample that was sequenced in a study of monozygotic twins with inflammatory bowel disease. For each CDR3 protein, TCRdb gives one entry from its re-call of the 5' RACE reads, without DNA. The sample has approximately 390,000 distinct CDR3 sequences; the top ten hold more than 2%. Input material: blood. These receptors all come from a human donor with ulcerative colitis or Crohn's disease, or a healthy co-twin of an affected twin (not recorded which).

J is TRBJ2-3 and V is TRBV6-2 or TRBV6-3; TCRdb indicates TRBD2, and absent DNA this call remains unverified. The CDR3 totals 16 residues. The germline gives CDR1 MNHEY, CDR2 SVGEGT. The CDR3 protein is CASSSPLAGGLDTQYF.

The V gene is TRBV5-1, the J gene TRBJ2-3. The CDR3 runs to 14 residues. Germline assignment: CDR1 SGHRS and CDR2 YFSETQ. This CDR3 is CASSLGFSTDTQYF.

The CDR3 loop is CASSLKLSGTDTQYF. The chain carries TRBV5-4 and TRBJ2-3. CDR1 SGHNT and CDR2 YYREEE come from the germline V gene (reference sequence). This CDR3 contains 15 residues.

J is TRBJ1-2 and V is TRBV29-1. This CDR3 is 14 amino acids long. Germline loops: CDR1 SQVTM, CDR2 ANQGSEA. The chain's CDR3 is CSVELAVSNYGYTF.

This rearrangement joins TRBV7-2 to TRBJ2-1; TCRdb lists TRBD1, though no DNA is available to test this call. Germline V gene data show CDR1 as SGHTA and CDR2 as FQGNSA. CDR3 length: 12 amino acids. The CDR3 sequence: CASSPGGHEQFF.

V is TRBV3-1 and J is TRBJ2-7. The CDR3 is made up of 14 amino acids. Per germline, CDR1 LGHDT and CDR2 YNNKEL (reference sequence). The CDR3 sequence: CASSPAAGTYEQYF.

The CDR3 sequence: CASSAGTGVPDTQYF. The chain combines TRBV11-3 with TRBJ2-3; the D call from TCRdb, TRBD1, cannot be confirmed without DNA. The CDR3 consists of 15 residues. Germline V lookup: CDR1 SGHNT, CDR2 YENEEA.

The genes are TRBV4-1 and TRBJ1-6. The CDR3 extends over 15 amino acids. Germline values: CDR1 MGHRA, CDR2 YSYEKL. The CDR3 reads CASSPGLYYNSPLHF.

J is TRBJ1-4 and V is TRBV19. Germline CDR1 reads LNHDA; CDR2 reads SQIVND (reference sequence). CDR3 length: 16 amino acids. The CDR3 protein is CASSVQGSGRNEKLFF.

The chain carries TRBV7-2 and TRBJ1-1. This CDR3 comprises 13 residues. The V gene's germline CDR1 is SGHTA and CDR2 FQGNSA. The CDR3 spells CASSLYRNTEAFF.

The V and J genes are TRBV11-2 and TRBJ2-3. Germline loops: CDR1 SGHAT, CDR2 FQNNGV. The CDR3 length is 14 residues. The CDR3 is CASSYLSSTDTQYF.

V is TRBV13 and J is TRBJ2-1; TCRdb's assignment of TRBD2 cannot be checked, as there is no DNA. The CDR3 has 15 amino acids. The germline gives CDR1 PRHDT, CDR2 FYEKMQ (reference sequence). This CDR3 reads CASNRERGSYNEQFF.

V gene TRBV5-5 combines with J gene TRBJ2-2. CDR1 and CDR2 from the germline V gene are SGHKS and YYEKEE (reference sequence). The CDR3 loop spans 13 amino acids. CDR3 residues: CASSLRSTGELFF.

V gene TRBV27 combines with J gene TRBJ1-1; the TCRdb call, TRBD1, lacks DNA for checking. Germline V gene sequence: CDR1 MNHEY, CDR2 SMNVEV (reference sequence). This CDR3 spans 16 amino acids. The CDR3 loop reads CASSSPRQALTTEAFF.

The V call is TRBV7-3, the J call TRBJ2-2; TCRdb calls TRBD1, which cannot be checked without DNA. The germline V gene encodes CDR1 SGHTA and CDR2 FQGTGA. The CDR3 loop spans 16 amino acids. Here the CDR3 reads CASSLTGQGAIGELFF.

J is TRBJ1-1 and V is TRBV5-1. This CDR3 has 12 amino acids. CDR1 SGHRS and CDR2 YFSETQ come from the germline V gene. CDR3: CASSLDGYEAFF.

The V and J genes are TRBV5-1 and TRBJ2-2; lacking DNA, the TRBD1 call made by TCRdb goes unchecked. The CDR3 covers 17 residues. Germline V gene sequence: CDR1 SGHRS, CDR2 YFSETQ. The CDR3 is CASSNAKTGANTGELFF.